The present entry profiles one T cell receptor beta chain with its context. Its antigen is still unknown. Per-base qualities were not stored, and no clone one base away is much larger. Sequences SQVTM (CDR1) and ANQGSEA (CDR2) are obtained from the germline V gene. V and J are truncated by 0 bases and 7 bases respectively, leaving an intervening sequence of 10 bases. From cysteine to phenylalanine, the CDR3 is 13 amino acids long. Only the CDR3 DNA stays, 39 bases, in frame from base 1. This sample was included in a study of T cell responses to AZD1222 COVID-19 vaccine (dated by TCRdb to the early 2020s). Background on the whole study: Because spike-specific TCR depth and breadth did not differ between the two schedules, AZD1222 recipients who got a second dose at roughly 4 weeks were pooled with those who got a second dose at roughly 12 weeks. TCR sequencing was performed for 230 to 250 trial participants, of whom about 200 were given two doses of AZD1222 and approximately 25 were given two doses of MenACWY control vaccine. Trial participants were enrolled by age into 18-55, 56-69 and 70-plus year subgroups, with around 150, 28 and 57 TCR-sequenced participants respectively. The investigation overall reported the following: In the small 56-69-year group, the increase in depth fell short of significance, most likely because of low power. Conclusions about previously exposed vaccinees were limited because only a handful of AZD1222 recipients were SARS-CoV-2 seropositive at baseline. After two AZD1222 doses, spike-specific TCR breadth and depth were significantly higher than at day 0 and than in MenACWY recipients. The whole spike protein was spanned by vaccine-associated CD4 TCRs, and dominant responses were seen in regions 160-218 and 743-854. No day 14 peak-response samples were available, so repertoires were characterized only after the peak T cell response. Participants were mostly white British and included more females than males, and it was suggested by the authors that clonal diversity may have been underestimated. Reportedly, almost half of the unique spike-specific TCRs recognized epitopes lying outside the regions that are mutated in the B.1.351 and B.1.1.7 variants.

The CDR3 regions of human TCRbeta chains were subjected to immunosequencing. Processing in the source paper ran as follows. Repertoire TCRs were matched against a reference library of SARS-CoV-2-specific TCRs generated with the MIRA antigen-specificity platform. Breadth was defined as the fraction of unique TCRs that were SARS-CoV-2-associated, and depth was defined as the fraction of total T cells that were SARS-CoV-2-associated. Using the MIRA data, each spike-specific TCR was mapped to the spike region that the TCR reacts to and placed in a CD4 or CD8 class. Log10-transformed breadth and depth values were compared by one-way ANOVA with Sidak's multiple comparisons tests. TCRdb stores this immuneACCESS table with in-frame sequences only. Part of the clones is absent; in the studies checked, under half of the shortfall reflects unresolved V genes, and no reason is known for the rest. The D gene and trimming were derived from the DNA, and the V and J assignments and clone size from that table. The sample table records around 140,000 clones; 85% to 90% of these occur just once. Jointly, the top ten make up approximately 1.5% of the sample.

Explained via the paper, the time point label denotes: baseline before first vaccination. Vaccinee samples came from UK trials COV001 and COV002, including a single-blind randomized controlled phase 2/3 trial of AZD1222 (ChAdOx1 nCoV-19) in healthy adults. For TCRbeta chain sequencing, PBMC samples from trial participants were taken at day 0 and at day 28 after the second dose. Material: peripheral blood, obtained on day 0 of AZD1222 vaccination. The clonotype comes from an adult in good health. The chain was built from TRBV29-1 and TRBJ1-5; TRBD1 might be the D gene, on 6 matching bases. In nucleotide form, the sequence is TGCAGCGTTGAAGAACAACAGGGCCAGCCCCAGCATTTT. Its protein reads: CSVEEQQGQPQHF. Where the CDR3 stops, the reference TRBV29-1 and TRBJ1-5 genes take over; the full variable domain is SAVISQKPSRDICQRGTSLTIQCQVDSQVTMMFWYRQQPGQSLTLIATANQGSEATYESGFVIDKFPISRPNLTFSTLTVSNMSPEDSSIYLCSVEEQQGQPQHFGDGTRLSIL.